A single sample gave rise to the 12 T cell receptor beta chains below, sequenced in a study of vaccination effects on CD4 cells after COVID-19. These receptors have no identified antigens. Method: immunoSEQ multiplex PCR; TCRdb's copy keeps in-frame clones and lacks some. The sample lists about 46,000 clones, nearly 75% occurring once. Viral peptide pools were used in the ViraFEST assay to expand antigen-specific CD4+ T cells, and sequencing came afterward. Subsequent to a culture period of under twelve days, CD4+ T cells were isolated. Participants were vaccinated with two doses of either the BNT162b2 or mRNA-1273 vaccine. This specimen consisted of CD4+ T cells from PBMCs cultured with HCoV-OC43 spike peptides, obtained after COVID-19 vaccination. Subset described: HCoV-OC43 spike overlapping peptide pool stimulation. The origin of the receptors is a human donor who received a COVID-19 vaccine.

This clone came up a few times. The V gene is TRBV5-6, the J gene TRBJ2-2; the match to TRBD2 covers 8 bases. CDR1 is SGHDT and CDR2 is YYEEEE in the germline V gene. The CDR3 has 17 residues. The J segment lost 5 bases and the V segment lost 0 bases, leaving 9 bases of the junction unmatched. This chain's CDR3 is CASSLVLAGTLTGELFF. The CDR3 DNA follows: TGTGCCAGCAGCTTGGTGCTAGCGGGCACTTTAACCGGGGAGCTGTTTTTT.

J is TRBJ2-3 and V is TRBV9; D gene uncertain. The V and J ends lost 2 bases and 3 bases respectively, with 10 bases between them. Germline V CDR1 and CDR2: SGDLS, YYNGEE. The CDR3 is 14 residues long. Here the CDR3 DNA reads TGTGCCAGCAGCGTGCAAGGAGATACAGATACGCAGTATTTT. It specifies CASSVQGDTDTQYF. The full variable domain, its missing parts supplied by reference TRBV9 and TRBJ2-3, is DSGVTQTPKHLITATGQRVTLRCSPRSGDLSVYWYQQSLDQGLQFLIQYYNGEERAKGNILERFSAQQFPDLHSELNLSSLELGDSALYFCASSVQGDTDTQYFGPGTRLTVL.

The V call is TRBV5-1, the J call TRBJ2-1, with TRBD1 as a possible D gene (6 bases). The germline CDR1 and CDR2 sequences are SGHRS and YFSETQ. Trimming stripped 4 bases from V and 7 bases from J, with 18 bases between. CDR3 length equals 15 residues. The CDR3 region has the DNA TGCGCCAGCAGCGACAGGCGGTTGTTGAGTAATGAGCAGTTCTTC. Translating gives CASSDRRLLSNEQFF.

The rearrangement links TRBV2 to TRBJ1-1; 7 nucleotides align to TRBD1. Germline V gene lookup returns CDR1 SNHLY and CDR2 FYNNEI. Losses at the gene ends were 3 bases for V and 8 bases for J; bases not matched to a gene: 3. The CDR3 runs to 12 residues. The CDR3 protein is CASSEGTVEAFF. DNA of the CDR3: TGTGCCAGCAGTGAGGGGACAGTAGAAGCTTTCTTT.

This clone was picked up a small number of times. The chain has TRBV7-6 and TRBJ2-1, with 10 nucleotides matching TRBD1. Looked up from germline, CDR1 is SGHVS and CDR2 is FNYEAQ. The CDR3 has 17 residues. V shed 4 bases, J shed 4 bases, and the junction held 10 bases outside the gene matches. CDR3 coding DNA: TGTGCCAGCAGCTGGGACAGGGGAGGATTAAAGTACAATGAGCAGTTCTTC. Translated: CASSWDRGGLKYNEQFF.

On this clone itself: Other nucleotide sequences in the sample specify the same CDR3. The chain uses TRBV6-5 and TRBJ2-1; 12 nucleotides match TRBD2. The CDR3 extends over 16 amino acids. CDR1 and CDR2 from the germline V gene are MNHEY and SVGAGI. V lost 0 bases to trimming and J lost 5 bases; unmatched junction nucleotides: 2. CDR3 sequence (DNA): TGTGCCAGCAGTTACTCTTCTAGCGGGGGGGACAATGAGCAGTTCTTC. The encoded protein is CASSYSSSGGDNEQFF.

The chain is built from TRBV28 and TRBJ1-2; a possible D gene is TRBD1 (5 bases). Trimming left V 5 bases short and J 2 bases short, with 15 bases between. Germline CDR1 reads MDHEN; CDR2 reads SYDVKM. This CDR3 spans 15 amino acids. The CDR3 nucleotides read TGTGCCAGCAGTGGTGGTGGGGGTAAAAACTATGGCTACACCTTC. Translated: CASSGGGGKNYGYTF.

This sequence joins TRBV10-1 and TRBJ2-1, with 10 bases identical to TRBD1. This CDR3 comprises 17 residues. Germline CDR1 reads WNHNN; CDR2 reads SYGVQD (reference sequence). J was trimmed by 7 bases and V by 0 bases; bases with no gene match: 9. DNA of the CDR3: TGCGCCAGCAGTGAGTCATTAGGACAGGGGGGAAGGAATGAGCAGTTCTTC. This gives the protein CASSESLGQGGRNEQFF.

V gene TRBV5-1 combines with J gene TRBJ1-5; D ambiguous. Trimming stripped 3 bases from V and 0 bases from J, with 4 bases between. Germline CDR1 SGHRS, CDR2 YFSETQ. The CDR3 totals 13 residues. The chain's CDR3 is CASSYDSNQPQHF. The CDR3 DNA sequence: TGCGCCAGCAGCTACGATAGCAATCAGCCCCAGCATTTT.

This chain uses TRBV18 with TRBJ2-1; 11 bases are shared with TRBD2. V trimming: 8 bases; J trimming: 4 bases; junction bases outside the gene matches: 16. The CDR3 is made up of 18 amino acids. Germline CDR1 and CDR2: KGHSH and LQKENI. CDR3 region: CASLSGGLAGRPYNEQFF. The CDR3 DNA reads TGTGCCAGCCTTTCGGGTGGACTAGCGGGCCGACCGTACAATGAGCAGTTCTTC.

The J gene is TRBJ1-4, the V gene TRBV25-1; D call uncertain. The germline V gene encodes CDR1 MGHDK and CDR2 SYGVNS. Trimming cost V 3 bases and J 0 bases, with 11 bases left between them. This CDR3 is 16 amino acids long. Here the CDR3 DNA reads TGTGCCAGCAGTGAGGGAAGATATGCAACTAATGAAAAACTGTTTTTT. It encodes CASSEGRYATNEKLFF.

CDR3 coding DNA: TGTGCCAGTAGTATAAGAGGGGGGGGACACAATGAGCAGTTCTTC. This gives the protein CASSIRGGGHNEQFF. V is TRBV19 and J is TRBJ2-1; a possible D gene is TRBD2 (7 bases). With 2 bases removed from V and 5 bases from J, the gap between germline ends came to 13 bases. CDR3 length: 15 amino acids. CDR1 is LNHDA, CDR2 SQIVND, per germline (reference sequence).